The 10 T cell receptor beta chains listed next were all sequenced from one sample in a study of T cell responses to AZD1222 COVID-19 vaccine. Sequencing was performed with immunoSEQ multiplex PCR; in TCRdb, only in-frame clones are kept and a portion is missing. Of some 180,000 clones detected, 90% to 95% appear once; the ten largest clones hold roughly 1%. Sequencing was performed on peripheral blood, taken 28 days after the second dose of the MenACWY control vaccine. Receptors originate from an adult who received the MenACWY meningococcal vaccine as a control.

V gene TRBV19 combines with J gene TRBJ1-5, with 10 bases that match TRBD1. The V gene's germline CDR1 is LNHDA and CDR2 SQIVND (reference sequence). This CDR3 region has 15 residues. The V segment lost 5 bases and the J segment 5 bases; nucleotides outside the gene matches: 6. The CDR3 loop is CASSWGQGTYQPQHF. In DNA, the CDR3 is TGTGCCAGTAGTTGGGGACAGGGGACATATCAGCCCCAGCATTTT. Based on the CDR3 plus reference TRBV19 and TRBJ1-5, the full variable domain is DGGITQSPKYLFRKEGQNVTLSCEQNLNHDAMYWYRQDPGQGLRLIYYSQIVNDFQKGDIAEGYSVSREKKESFPLTVTSAQKNPTAFYLCASSWGQGTYQPQHFGDGTRLSIL.

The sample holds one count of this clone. In DNA form, the CDR3 reads TGTGCCAGCAGTCGGAGCGGGGGGACAGATACGCAGTATTTT. Its protein product is CASSRSGGTDTQYF. The V gene is TRBV3-1 (or the pseudogene TRBV3-2), the J gene TRBJ2-3; TRBD2 aligns across 9 bases. Germline lookup yields CDR1 LGHDT and CDR2 YNNKEL (reference sequence). This CDR3 is built from 14 residues. The V segment lost 6 bases and the J segment 3 bases; nucleotides outside the gene matches: 4.

Here the CDR3 reads CASIRTGGSTEAFF. The CDR3 DNA follows: TGTGCCAGTATTAGGACAGGGGGCTCCACTGAAGCTTTCTTT. This rearrangement joins TRBV19 to TRBJ1-1; 11 bases map to TRBD1. Germline CDR1 reads LNHDA; CDR2 reads SQIVND (reference sequence). V lost 7 bases to trimming and J lost 4 bases; unmatched junction nucleotides: 5. The CDR3 contains 14 residues.

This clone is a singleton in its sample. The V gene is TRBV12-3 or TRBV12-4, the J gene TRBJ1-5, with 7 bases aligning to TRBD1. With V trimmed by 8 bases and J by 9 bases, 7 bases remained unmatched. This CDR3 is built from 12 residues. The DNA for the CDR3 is TGTGCCAGCGGGACAGCGCAGTCGCCCCAGCATTTT. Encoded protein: CASGTAQSPQHF.

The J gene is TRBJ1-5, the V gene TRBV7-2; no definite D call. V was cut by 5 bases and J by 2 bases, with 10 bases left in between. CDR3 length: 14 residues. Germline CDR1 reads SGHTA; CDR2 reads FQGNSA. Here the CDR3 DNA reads TGTGCCAGCAGCCCGCGTTCGGGCAATCAGCCCCAGCATTTT. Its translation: CASSPRSGNQPQHF.

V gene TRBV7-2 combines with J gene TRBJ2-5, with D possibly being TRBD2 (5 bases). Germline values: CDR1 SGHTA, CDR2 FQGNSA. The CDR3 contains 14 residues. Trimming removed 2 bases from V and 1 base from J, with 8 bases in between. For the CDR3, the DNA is TGTGCCAGCAGCTTATCGGGATTCCAAGAGACCCAGTACTTC. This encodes CASSLSGFQETQYF. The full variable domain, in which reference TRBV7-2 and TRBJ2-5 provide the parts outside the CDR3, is GAGVSQSPSNKVTEKGKDVELRCDPISGHTALYWYRQSLGQGLEFLIYFQGNSAPDKSGLPSDRFSAERTGGSVSTLTIQRTQQEDSAVYLCASSLSGFQETQYFGPGTRLLVL.

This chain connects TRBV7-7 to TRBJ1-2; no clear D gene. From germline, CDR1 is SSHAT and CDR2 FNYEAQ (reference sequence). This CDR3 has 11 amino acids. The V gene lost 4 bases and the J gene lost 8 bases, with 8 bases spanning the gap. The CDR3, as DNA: TGTGCCAGCAGCTCATGGGGAGGCTACACCTTC. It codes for CASSSWGGYTF.

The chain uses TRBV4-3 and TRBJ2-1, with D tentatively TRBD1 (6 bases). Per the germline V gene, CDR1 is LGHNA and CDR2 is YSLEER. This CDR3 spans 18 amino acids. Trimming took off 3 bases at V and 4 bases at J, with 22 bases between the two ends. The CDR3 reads CASSHRPTTQGTYNEQFF. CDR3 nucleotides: TGCGCCAGCAGCCACAGACCCACCACACAGGGTACATACAATGAGCAGTTCTTC.

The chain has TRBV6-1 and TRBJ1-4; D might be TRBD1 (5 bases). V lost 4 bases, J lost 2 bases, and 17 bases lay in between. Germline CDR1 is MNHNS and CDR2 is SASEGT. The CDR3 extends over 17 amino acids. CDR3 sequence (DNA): TGTGCCAGCAGTGGACAGCGGTGGGGGTGGACTAATGAAAAACTGTTTTTT. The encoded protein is CASSGQRWGWTNEKLFF.

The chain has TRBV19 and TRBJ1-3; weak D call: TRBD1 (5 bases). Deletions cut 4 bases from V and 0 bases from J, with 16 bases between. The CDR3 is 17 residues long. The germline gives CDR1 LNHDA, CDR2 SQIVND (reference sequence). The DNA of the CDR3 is TGTGCCAGTAGTACGGACCGGGACTACAGCTCTGGAAACACCATATATTTT. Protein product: CASSTDRDYSSGNTIYF.